Presented here are 3 T cell receptor beta chains from one specimen sequenced in a study of breast tumors, draining lymph nodes, adjacent tissues listed by TCRdb under 2016. Libraries were constructed by multiplex PCR. These reads were obtained on an Illumina HiSeq 2000. The raw public reads went through TCRdb reprocessing: fastp at Q25, MiXCR clone calling, in-frame beta chains kept. Here each entry gathers all rows of one CDR3 protein and keeps the most common genes and DNA. In all, the sample holds approximately 12,000 distinct CDR3 sequences, and about 36% of those were seen once. The ten largest clones take up roughly 15% of the sample. The sequenced sample was breast tumor tissue. These receptors were taken from a female donor with breast cancer. Some clones in this sample may be carry-over from other donors' samples.

This clonotype appeared many times. The V call is TRBV6-2 or TRBV6-3, the J call TRBJ2-5, with D uncertain. The germline CDR1 and CDR2 sequences are MNHEY and SVGEGT. The length of the CDR3 is 16 residues. The V gene lost 6 bases and the J gene lost 4 bases, with 21 bases spanning the gap. The CDR3 spells CASSGRPGSRSETQYF. In DNA, the CDR3 is TGTGCCAGCAGCGGCCGGCCGGGCTCTCGTTCAGAGACCCAGTACTTC.

About this clonotype: As the CDR3 is not closed by the conserved phenylalanine or tryptophan, this likely results from a read error. This sequence joins TRBV30 and TRBJ1-4; D is undetermined. Germline CDR1 reads GTSNPN; CDR2 reads SVGIG (reference sequence). The CDR3 covers 13 residues. The germline V and J ends were trimmed by 1 base and 6 bases, with 9 bases remaining between them. The CDR3 sequence is CAWSGFVDEKLFS. The DNA of the CDR3 is TGTGCCTGGAGTGGGTTCGTCGATGAAAAACTGTTTTCT.

This clonotype was seen only once. No conserved phenylalanine or tryptophan ends this CDR3, so it is likely a read error. The genes are TRBV7-2 and TRBJ1-2; D may be TRBD1 (5 bases). V was shortened by 0 bases and J by 3 bases, with 8 bases between the two germline ends. Germline V gene lookup returns CDR1 SGHTA and CDR2 FQGNSA. The CDR3 is 14 amino acids. For the CDR3, the DNA is TGTGCCAGCAGCTTAGCTTGGGGCTACTATGGCTACACCTCC. Protein: CASSLAWGYYGYTS.